The clone carrying this T cell receptor beta chain was seen once. Its target is not known. Data came from immunoSEQ multiplex PCR; TCRdb stores just in-frame clones and leaves some out. The top ten clones hold about 0.55% of a sample with around 26,000 clones, about 90% of them seen once. This record belongs to a study of PD-1 blockade in classical Hodgkin lymphoma. Study results and limitations: Possible causes of repertoire differences, disease activity or prior therapy, remain undefined.

Time point described: newly diagnosed, previously untreated cHL patient sample. The study purified CD4+ T cells from thawed PBMCs using magnetic negative selection. The CDR3 is 15 amino acids. Germline V CDR1 and CDR2: KGHSH, LQKENI. V lost 3 bases to trimming and J lost 2 bases; unmatched junction nucleotides: 7. The V and J genes are TRBV18 and TRBJ2-7; 7 nucleotides match TRBD2. The clonotype was recovered from a human donor with classical Hodgkin lymphoma. The sequencing input was CD4+ T cells from blood. The CDR3 coding sequence is TGTGCCAGCTCACCCTCCGGGACTACCGCCTACGAGCAGTACTTC. Its protein product is CASSPSGTTAYEQYF.